Following are 18 T cell receptor beta chains from one sample sequenced in a study of T cell responses to AZD1222 COVID-19 vaccine. TCRdb keeps only in-frame clones here, not all; method: immunoSEQ multiplex PCR. This sample carries 86,000 or so clones, roughly nine tenths of them seen once, and the ten largest clones take 2.2%. The sample was peripheral blood, taken on day 0 of AZD1222 vaccination. These receptors were collected from an adult in good health.

This chain uses TRBV4-1 with TRBJ2-7; 7 positions agree with TRBD2. The J segment lost 4 bases and the V segment lost 0 bases, leaving 6 bases of the junction unmatched. Germline values: CDR1 MGHRA, CDR2 YSYEKL. The CDR3 has 15 amino acids. This CDR3 reads CASSQDTTSDYEQYF. The CDR3 bases are TGCGCCAGCAGCCAAGATACTACTAGCGATTACGAGCAGTACTTC.

The rearrangement joins TRBV3-1 (or the pseudogene TRBV3-2) to TRBJ2-2, with D possibly TRBD2 on 5 matching bases. Germline assignment: CDR1 LGHDT and CDR2 YNNKEL (reference sequence). The CDR3 runs to 15 residues. The V and J ends lost 4 bases and 0 bases respectively, with 9 bases between them. CDR3 residues: CASSPSAANTGELFF. The CDR3 coding sequence is TGTGCCAGCAGCCCTTCAGCGGCGAACACCGGGGAGCTGTTTTTT.

V is TRBV12-3 or TRBV12-4 and J is TRBJ2-6; D is undetermined. The V end lost 7 bases, the J end lost 0 bases, and 4 bases lay between the germline ends. This CDR3 contains 13 residues. The CDR3 is CASTSSGANVLTF. The CDR3 DNA is TGTGCCAGCACGTCCTCTGGGGCCAACGTCCTGACTTTC.

V gene TRBV11-2 combines with J gene TRBJ2-3; 15 bases align to TRBD2. Per germline, CDR1 SGHAT and CDR2 FQNNGV. The V gene end was trimmed by 4 bases and the J gene end by 7 bases; junction bases not matched to a gene: 15. This CDR3 comprises 19 residues. CDR3 coding DNA: TGTGCCAGCAGCTCGCCCACCGGGACTAGCGGGGGGTTCTCAAATACGCAGTATTTT. Protein product: CASSSPTGTSGGFSNTQYF. The full variable domain, rest sourced from reference TRBV11-2 and TRBJ2-3, is EAGVAQSPRYKIIEKRQSVAFWCNPISGHATLYWYQQILGQGPKLLIQFQNNGVVDDSQLPKDRFSAERLKGVDSTLKIQPAKLEDSAVYLCASSSPTGTSGGFSNTQYFGPGTRLTVL.

The J gene is TRBJ1-5, the V gene TRBV7-9; 8 bases fit TRBD1. Trimming took 1 base from V and 3 from J; bases not matched to a gene: 2. This CDR3 has 15 residues. CDR1 is SEHNR and CDR2 is FQNEAQ in the germline V gene (reference sequence). In DNA, the CDR3 is TGTGCCAGCAGCTTAGGACAGGGGTACAATCAGCCCCAGCATTTT. Protein sequence: CASSLGQGYNQPQHF.

This clone was recorded once. The chain uses TRBV7-9 and TRBJ2-3; TRBD1 matches at 10 bases. The CDR3 is 16 residues long. Trimming took 5 bases from V and 5 from J; bases not matched to a gene: 10. The germline V gene encodes CDR1 SEHNR and CDR2 FQNEAQ (reference sequence). The CDR3 DNA reads TGTGCCAGCAGCCGCGACAGGGGGCCGTCTTTAGATACGCAGTATTTT. As protein: CASSRDRGPSLDTQYF. The complete variable domain, with remaining parts taken from reference TRBV7-9 and TRBJ2-3, reads DTGVSQNPRHKITKRGQNVTFRCDPISEHNRLYWYRQTLGQGPEFLTYFQNEAQLEKSRLLSDRFSAERPKGSFSTLEIQRTEQGDSAMYLCASSRDRGPSLDTQYFGPGTRLTVL.

V is TRBV12-3 or TRBV12-4 and J is TRBJ2-7, with D perhaps matching TRBD1 (6 bases). V was trimmed by 6 bases and J by 2 bases, leaving 11 bases between them. The CDR3 length is 13 residues. The CDR3 region is CASRRDTAYEQYF. The DNA for the CDR3 is TGTGCCAGCAGACGGGACACAGCCTACGAGCAGTACTTC.

The V gene is TRBV30, the J gene TRBJ1-3; tentatively, D is TRBD1 (6 bases). The CDR3 is 14 residues long. V lost 0 bases and J 8 bases, leaving 14 bases between the germline ends. Germline V lookup: CDR1 GTSNPN, CDR2 SVGIG (reference sequence). CDR3 residues: CAWSVLQGGDTIYF. CDR3 in DNA: TGTGCCTGGAGTGTACTACAGGGCGGAGACACCATATATTTT.

This clone was seen a single time. The gene calls are TRBV21-1 and TRBJ1-2; the table names TRBD1, a call not compared with the DNA. TRBV21-1 is designated a pseudogene. The CDR3 has 16 residues. CDR3 nucleotides: TGTGCCAGCAGCAACTCTCAGGGGGCGGCAAACTATGGCTACACCTTC. Its translation: CASSNSQGAANYGYTF.

This clone was picked up a small number of times. This chain uses TRBV3-1 (or the pseudogene TRBV3-2) with TRBJ2-1, with TRBD1 identical over 9 bases. Germline loops: CDR1 LGHDT, CDR2 YNNKEL (reference sequence). Trimming at V came to 4 bases and at J to 5 bases, leaving 9 bases not matched to a gene. The CDR3 extends over 16 amino acids. The chain's CDR3 is CASSPGIRTGDNEQFF. The CDR3, as DNA: TGTGCCAGCAGCCCCGGAATACGGACAGGGGACAATGAGCAGTTCTTC.

The chain carries TRBV12-3 or TRBV12-4 and TRBJ1-1; 7 bases match TRBD1. This CDR3 contains 12 residues. V shed 6 bases and J 8 bases; nucleotides not matched to a gene: 6. CDR3 sequence: CASSRDRLEAFF. Here the CDR3 DNA reads TGTGCCAGCAGCCGGGACAGACTAGAAGCTTTCTTT.

The V and J genes are TRBV10-3 and TRBJ1-6, with D possibly matching TRBD1 (6 bases). The CDR3 is made up of 13 amino acids. CDR1 and CDR2 from the germline V gene are ENHRY and SYGVKD. The CDR3 is CAVGAGGNSPLHF. The CDR3 DNA sequence: TGTGCTGTGGGGGCCGGAGGTAATTCACCCCTCCACTTT.

The count of this clone is one. As DNA, the CDR3 is TGTGCCAGCAGTCCGACAGGGGACTATGGCTACACCTTC. Translation gives CASSPTGDYGYTF. The gene calls are TRBV5-6 and TRBJ1-2; 8 bases map to TRBD1. Trimming cost V 5 bases and J 3 bases; bases outside gene matches: 3. The germline V gene has CDR1 SGHDT and CDR2 YYEEEE. This CDR3 contains 13 residues.

The chain is built from TRBV5-6 and TRBJ1-2; D is undetermined. V gave up 5 bases and J gave up 2 bases, with 7 bases separating them. This CDR3 comprises 12 residues. The germline V gene has CDR1 SGHDT and CDR2 YYEEEE. The CDR3 is CASRRRNYGYTF. The CDR3 DNA sequence: TGTGCCAGCAGGAGGCGAAACTATGGCTACACCTTC.

V usage is TRBV7-2 and J usage is TRBJ2-3, with D unresolved. The CDR3 length is 14 residues. Germline CDR1 and CDR2: SGHTA and FQGNSA. Trimming took 5 bases from V and 0 from J, leaving 9 bases between them. CDR3 sequence (DNA): TGTGCCAGCAGCGATAAGGACAGCACAGATACGCAGTATTTT. This translates into CASSDKDSTDTQYF. The full variable domain, in which reference TRBV7-2 and TRBJ2-3 provide the parts outside the CDR3, is GAGVSQSPSNKVTEKGKDVELRCDPISGHTALYWYRQSLGQGLEFLIYFQGNSAPDKSGLPSDRFSAERTGGSVSTLTIQRTQQEDSAVYLCASSDKDSTDTQYFGPGTRLTVL.

J is TRBJ2-3 and V is TRBV14; TRBD2 matches at 10 bases. The CDR3 is 17 amino acids. The V gene's germline CDR1 is SGHDN and CDR2 FVKESK. V dropped 0 bases and J dropped 4; count of bases not matched to a gene: 7. The CDR3 DNA sequence: TGTGCCAGCAGCCAAGATCTGGGACTAGCGTCCCCAGATACGCAGTATTTT. Amino acid sequence: CASSQDLGLASPDTQYF.

The chain combines TRBV18 with TRBJ2-1; 7 positions agree with TRBD2. Germline V gene lookup returns CDR1 KGHSH and CDR2 LQKENI. This CDR3 has 16 residues. Germline trimming cut 1 base from V and 3 bases from J; bases unmatched to any gene: 6. CDR3 DNA sequence: TGTGCCAGCTCACCACTCGTCGGGAGGAGCTACAATGAGCAGTTCTTC. It translates to CASSPLVGRSYNEQFF.

The chain joins TRBV20-1 to TRBJ1-2; D unresolved. Trimming cost V 6 bases and J 4 bases, with 9 bases left between them. Germline loops: CDR1 DFQATT, CDR2 SNEGSKA (reference sequence). The CDR3 spans 11 residues. CDR3 bases: TGCAGTGCCCATGACTCCTATGGCTACACCTTC. It codes for CSAHDSYGYTF.